This T cell receptor (beta chain) was documented in a study of identical twins. Germline CDR1 MNHEY, CDR2 SVGAGI. After removal of 11 bases from V and 4 bases from J, the junction contained 3 bases not matched to a gene. The CDR3 length is 11 residues. Via MiXCR, TCRdb re-called the 5' RACE reads, giving one row per CDR3 protein. The data hold hundreds of thousands of distinct CDR3 sequences, with 15% to 20% observed a single time. The same specimen was also included in a second study, on T cells expressing NK-cell markers.

Sequenced material: PBMCs. The chain uses TRBV6-5 and TRBJ2-7; TRBD2 agrees at 9 bases. This receptor was taken from a woman younger than 30 in good health. The CDR3 loop reads CAAGGGYEQYF. DNA of the CDR3: TGTGCCGCGGGAGGGGGATACGAGCAGTACTTC.